Listed below are T cell receptor beta chains from one sample, sequenced in a study of blood T cell repertoires in COVID-19. Measured with immunoSEQ multiplex PCR; TCRdb has only the in-frame clones, and not every one. Counted here are some 250,000 clones, roughly 90% occurring once; the ten biggest clones make up less than 8%. Sequencing was performed on peripheral blood. The source is a man aged 55 to 69 with acute or convalescent COVID-19. Both conserved end residues are part of each CDR3. A D gene is named only where the DNA matches it firmly. Clone size is given for some rows only: seen once, a few or many times, or a class if the clone is expanded.

v_gene	d_gene	abundance	j_gene	CDR3aa	CDR3nt
TRBV7-6	.	.	TRBJ2-2	CASSLFGGPAGELFF	TGTGCCAGCAGCCTATTCGGAGGGCCAGCCGGGGAGCTGTTTTTT
TRBV27	.	.	TRBJ1-3	CASSLNPSGRGSGNTIYF	TGTGCCAGCAGTTTAAACCCCTCGGGCAGGGGCTCTGGAAACACCATATATTTT
TRBV28	TRBD1	few	TRBJ1-2	CASSFLGTGVFSRYGYTF	TGTGCCAGCAGTTTTCTCGGGACAGGGGTTTTTTCGAGATATGGCTACACCTTC
TRBV30	.	.	TRBJ2-7	CAWSFGGFPSYEQYF	TGTGCCTGGAGTTTCGGGGGATTCCCTTCCTACGAGCAGTACTTC
TRBV7-9	TRBD1	.	TRBJ2-3	CASSFGQGESDTQYF	TGTGCCAGCAGCTTTGGACAGGGAGAATCAGATACGCAGTATTTT
TRBV28	.	.	TRBJ1-5	CASSPTGGSPNQPQHF	TGTGCCAGCAGCCCCACCGGGGGGTCTCCGAATCAGCCCCAGCATTTT
TRBV5-1	.	.	TRBJ2-7	CASTPIGEGVRGYEQYF	TGCGCCAGCACCCCGATTGGGGAGGGGGTTCGCGGCTACGAGCAGTACTTC
TRBV28	TRBD1	.	TRBJ1-6	CASRDRLNPYNSPLHF	TGTGCCAGCCGGGACAGGCTAAACCCCTATAATTCACCCCTCCACTTT
TRBV28	TRBD1	.	TRBJ2-1	CASSSRDRAGGEQFF	TGTGCCAGCAGTTCTCGGGACAGGGCCGGGGGTGAGCAGTTCTTC
TRBV27	.	.	TRBJ2-3	CASSLRMTDSYSTDTQYF	TGTGCCAGCAGTCTGCGGATGACGGACTCATATAGCACAGATACGCAGTATTTT
TRBV28	TRBD2	.	TRBJ2-1	CASTQLAGEVYNEQFF	TGTGCCAGCACCCAGTTAGCGGGAGAGGTCTACAATGAGCAGTTCTTC
TRBV18	.	.	TRBJ1-1	CASSPPNPGNTEAFF	TGTGCCAGCTCACCACCGAACCCAGGGAACACTGAAGCTTTCTTT
TRBV28	TRBD1	.	TRBJ1-1	CASGVSGGTEAFF	TGTGCCAGCGGGGTCTCAGGGGGCACTGAAGCTTTCTTT
TRBV6-5	TRBD1	once	TRBJ2-7	CASSYGAGGSYEQYF	TGTGCCAGCAGTTACGGCGCAGGGGGCTCCTACGAGCAGTACTTC
TRBV6-5	.	.	TRBJ2-5	CASSFTAEETQYF	TGTGCCAGCAGTTTCACGGCGGAAGAGACCCAGTACTTC
TRBV2	.	.	TRBJ2-1	CASSDKGGGPNNEQFF	TGTGCCAGCAGTGATAAGGGGGGAGGGCCCAACAATGAGCAGTTCTTC
TRBV7-2	.	.	TRBJ2-1	CASSLVGGIAYNEQFF	TGTGCCAGCAGCTTAGTAGGCGGGATCGCCTACAATGAGCAGTTCTTC
TRBV2	TRBD2	many	TRBJ2-5	CASSREGYQETQYF	TGTGCCAGCAGTAGGGAGGGGTACCAAGAGACCCAGTACTTC
TRBV9	.	once	TRBJ1-5	CASSVGGSRGDQPQHF	TGTGCCAGCAGCGTAGGTGGGTCCCGGGGGGACCAGCCCCAGCATTTT
TRBV5-1	.	.	TRBJ2-5	CASRRPGQMETQYF	TGCGCCAGCAGACGGCCGGGACAAATGGAGACCCAGTACTTC
TRBV6-2/TRBV6-3	TRBD1	.	TRBJ2-3	CASSYSGTVGTDTQYF	TGTGCCAGCAGTTACTCCGGGACAGTGGGGACAGATACGCAGTATTTT
TRBV5-1	TRBD1	.	TRBJ2-7	CASSMTGAREQYF	TGCGCCAGCAGCATGACAGGGGCCAGGGAGCAGTACTTC
TRBV6-2/TRBV6-3	.	.	TRBJ2-7	CASSRTSSYEQYF	TGTGCCAGCAGTCGCACTAGCTCCTACGAGCAGTACTTC
TRBV19	.	.	TRBJ2-1	CASSMRRALENNEQFF	TGTGCCAGTAGTATGCGCAGGGCTCTAGAGAACAATGAGCAGTTCTTC
TRBV6-5	TRBD1	.	TRBJ1-2	CASSYAPGQGFGYTF	TGTGCCAGCAGTTACGCCCCGGGACAGGGGTTTGGCTACACCTTC
TRBV11-3	.	.	TRBJ2-5	CASSPWQVQETQYF	TGTGCCAGCAGCCCATGGCAAGTCCAAGAGACCCAGTACTTC